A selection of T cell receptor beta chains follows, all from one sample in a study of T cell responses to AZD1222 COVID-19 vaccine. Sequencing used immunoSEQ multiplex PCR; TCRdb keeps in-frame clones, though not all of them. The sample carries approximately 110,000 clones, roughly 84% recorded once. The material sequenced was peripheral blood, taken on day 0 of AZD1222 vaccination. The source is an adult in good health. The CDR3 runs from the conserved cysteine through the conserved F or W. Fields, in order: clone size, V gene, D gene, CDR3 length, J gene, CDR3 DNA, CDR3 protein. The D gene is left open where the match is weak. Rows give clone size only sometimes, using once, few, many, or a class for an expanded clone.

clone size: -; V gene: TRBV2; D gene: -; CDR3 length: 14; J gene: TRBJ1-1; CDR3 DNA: TGTGCCAGCAGTCCGTGGGGAGGAGGCACTGAAGCTTTCTTT; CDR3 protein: CASSPWGGGTEAFF
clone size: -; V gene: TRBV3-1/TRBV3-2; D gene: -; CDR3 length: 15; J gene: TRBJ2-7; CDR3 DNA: TGTGCCAGCAGCCAAGACGGGGGATCGGGGTCCGAGCAGTACTTC; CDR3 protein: CASSQDGGSGSEQYF
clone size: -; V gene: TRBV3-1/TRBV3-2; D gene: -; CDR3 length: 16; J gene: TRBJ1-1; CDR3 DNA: TGTGCCAGCAGCCAAGATTCGGGGGCAGGGACCACTGAAGCTTTCTTT; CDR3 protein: CASSQDSGAGTTEAFF
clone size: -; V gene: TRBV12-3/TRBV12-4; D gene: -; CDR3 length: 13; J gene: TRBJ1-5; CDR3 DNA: TGTGCCAGCAGTGGAAATAGCAATCAGCCCCAGCATTTT; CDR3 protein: CASSGNSNQPQHF
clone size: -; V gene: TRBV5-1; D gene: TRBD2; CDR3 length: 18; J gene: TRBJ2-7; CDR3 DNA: TGCGCCAGCAGCGCGGGACTAGCGGGGGAAACGAGCTCCTACGAGCAGTACTTC; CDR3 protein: CASSAGLAGETSSYEQYF
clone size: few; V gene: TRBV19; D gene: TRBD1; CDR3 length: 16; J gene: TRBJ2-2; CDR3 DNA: TGTGCCAGTAGTACCCCGAGGGGGCCGAACACCGGGGAGCTGTTTTTT; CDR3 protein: CASSTPRGPNTGELFF
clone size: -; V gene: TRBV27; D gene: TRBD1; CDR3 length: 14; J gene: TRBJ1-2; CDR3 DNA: TGTGCCAGCAGTTTCACAGGGGGCGCCTATGGCTACACCTTC; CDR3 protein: CASSFTGGAYGYTF
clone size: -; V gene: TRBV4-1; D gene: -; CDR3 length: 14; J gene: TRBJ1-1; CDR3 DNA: TGCGCCAGCAGCCGCGGGGTCGGGGGGTTCTATGCTTTCTTT; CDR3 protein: CASSRGVGGFYAFF
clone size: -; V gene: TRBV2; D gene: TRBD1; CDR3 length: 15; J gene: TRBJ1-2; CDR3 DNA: TGTGCCAGCAGGGGAGGGACAGTTCTTAACTATGGCTACACCTTC; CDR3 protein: CASRGGTVLNYGYTF
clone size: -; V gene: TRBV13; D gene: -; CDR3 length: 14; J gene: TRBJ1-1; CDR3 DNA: TGTGCCAGCAGCTTGATGGGGGTGAACACTGAAGCTTTCTTT; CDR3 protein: CASSLMGVNTEAFF
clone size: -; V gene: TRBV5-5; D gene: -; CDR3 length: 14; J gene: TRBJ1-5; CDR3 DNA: TGTGCCAGCAGCTCCGGGACCCTTAATCAGCCCCAGCATTTT; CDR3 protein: CASSSGTLNQPQHF
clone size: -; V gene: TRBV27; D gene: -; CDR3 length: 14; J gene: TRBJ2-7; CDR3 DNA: TGTGCCAGCAGCGAGGACCCCCTGGGATACGAGCAGTACTTC; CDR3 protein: CASSEDPLGYEQYF
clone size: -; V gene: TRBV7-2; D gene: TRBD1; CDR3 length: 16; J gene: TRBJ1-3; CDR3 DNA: TGTGCCAGCAGCTTTCCGCCCAGGGGGTCTGGAAACACCATATATTTT; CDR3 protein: CASSFPPRGSGNTIYF
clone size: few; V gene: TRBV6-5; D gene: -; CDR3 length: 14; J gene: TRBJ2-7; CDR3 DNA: TGTGCCAGCGGTTTTGGGGACGGACCCTACGAGCAGTACTTC; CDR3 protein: CASGFGDGPYEQYF
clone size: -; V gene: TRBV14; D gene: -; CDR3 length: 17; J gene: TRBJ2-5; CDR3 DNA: TGTGCCAGCAGCCCTGGGAAAGGGGGAGTAAGGGTTGAGACCCAGTACTTC; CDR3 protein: CASSPGKGGVRVETQYF
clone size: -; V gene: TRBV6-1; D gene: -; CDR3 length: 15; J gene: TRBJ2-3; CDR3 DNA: TGTGCCAGCAGTGAAGCGAACAGCGCTGGGGATACGCAGTATTTT; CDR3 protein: CASSEANSAGDTQYF
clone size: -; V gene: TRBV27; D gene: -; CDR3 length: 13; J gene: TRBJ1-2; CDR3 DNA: TGTGCCAGCAGTGCCCCGGCGGATCATGGCTACACCTTC; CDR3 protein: CASSAPADHGYTF